This TCR beta chain was found in a study of T-cell reconstitution after alpha-beta-depleted transplantation in children. This clonotype was detected a few times. TCRbeta library preparation incorporated unique molecular identifiers. One entry per CDR3 protein, called by TCRdb with MiXCR from the PCR reads. The repertoire holds 200,000 to 300,000 distinct CDR3 sequences, with about a quarter as singletons. The CDR3 spans 11 residues. V was shortened by 0 bases and J by 11 bases, with 8 bases between the two germline ends. Looked up from germline, CDR1 is SGHRS and CDR2 is YFSETQ. Sequenced material: PBMCs, taken before TCRalphabeta/CD19-depleted stem cell transplant. This TCR was recovered from a girl aged 2 to 10 with Fanconi anemia, due to receive a stem cell transplant. The chain employs TRBV5-1 and TRBJ1-1; D unclear. For the CDR3, the DNA is TGCGCCAGCAGCTTGGAGGGTCGGGCTTTCTTT. Its protein is CASSLEGRAFF.